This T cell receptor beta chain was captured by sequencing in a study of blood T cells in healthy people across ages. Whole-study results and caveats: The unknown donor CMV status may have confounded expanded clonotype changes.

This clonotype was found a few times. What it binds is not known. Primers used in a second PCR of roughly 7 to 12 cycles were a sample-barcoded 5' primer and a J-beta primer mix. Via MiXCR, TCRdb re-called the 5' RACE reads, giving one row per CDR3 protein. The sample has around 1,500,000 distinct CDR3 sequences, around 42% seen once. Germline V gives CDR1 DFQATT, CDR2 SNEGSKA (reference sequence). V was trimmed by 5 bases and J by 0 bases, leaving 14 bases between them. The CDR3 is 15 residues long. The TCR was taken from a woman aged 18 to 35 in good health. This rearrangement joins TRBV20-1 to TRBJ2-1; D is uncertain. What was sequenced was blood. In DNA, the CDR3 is TGCAGTGCTCCTTGGGCGGCCAGCTCCTACAATGAGCAGTTCTTC. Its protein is CSAPWAASSYNEQFF.